This T cell receptor beta chain is drawn from a study of T cell responses to AZD1222 COVID-19 vaccine. Study in general: Pooled in the analysis were second doses at about 4 or about 12 weeks. Study outcomes and limitations: The CD4 TCRs associated with vaccination extended across spike and predominated at 160-218 and 743-854. In a largely white British group with more females than males, clonal diversity was possibly underestimated. The peak T cell response came first, and repertoires were sampled only after it.

The method was immunoSEQ multiplex PCR; TCRdb's version includes in-frame clones alone and lacks a portion of them. The sample yields more than 140,000 clones, approximately 90% seen once. Comment on this clone: Its antigen is not identified.

Per the germline V gene, CDR1 is SGHNT and CDR2 is YYREEE (reference sequence). The V segment lost 2 bases and the J segment 6 bases; nucleotides outside the gene matches: 12. CDR3 size: 17 residues. The chain combines TRBV5-4 with TRBJ2-1; 9 positions match TRBD2. The source was peripheral blood, collected on day 0 of AZD1222 vaccination. The clonotype originates from an adult in good health. In nucleotides, the CDR3 is TGTGCCAGCAGCTTCGGCTGGCCTAGCGGGGAAACCAATGAGCAGTTCTTC. Translation gives CASSFGWPSGETNEQFF.